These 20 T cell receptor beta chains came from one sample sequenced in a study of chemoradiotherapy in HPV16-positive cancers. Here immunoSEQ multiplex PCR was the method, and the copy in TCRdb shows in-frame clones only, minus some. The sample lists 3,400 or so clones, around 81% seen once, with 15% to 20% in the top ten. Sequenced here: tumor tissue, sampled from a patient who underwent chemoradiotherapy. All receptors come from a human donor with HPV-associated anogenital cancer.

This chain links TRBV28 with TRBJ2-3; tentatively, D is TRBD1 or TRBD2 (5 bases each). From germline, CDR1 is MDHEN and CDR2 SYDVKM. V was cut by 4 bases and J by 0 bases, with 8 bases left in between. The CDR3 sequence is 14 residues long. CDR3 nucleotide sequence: TGTGCCAGCAGTTCTCGGGACAGCACAGATACGCAGTATTTT. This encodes CASSSRDSTDTQYF.

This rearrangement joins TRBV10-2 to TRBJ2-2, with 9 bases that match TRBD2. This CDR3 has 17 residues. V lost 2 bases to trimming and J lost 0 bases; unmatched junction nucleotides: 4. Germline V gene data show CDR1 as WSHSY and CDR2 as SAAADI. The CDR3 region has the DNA TGCGCCAGCAGTGAGGGTAGCGGGGGAGCGAACACCGGGGAGCTGTTTTTT. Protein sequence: CASSEGSGGANTGELFF.

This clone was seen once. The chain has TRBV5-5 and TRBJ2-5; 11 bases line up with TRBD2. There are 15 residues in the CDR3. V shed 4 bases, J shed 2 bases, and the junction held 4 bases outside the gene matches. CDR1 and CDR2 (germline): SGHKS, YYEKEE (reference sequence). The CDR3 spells CASSQGLAAQETQYF. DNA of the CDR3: TGTGCCAGCAGCCAGGGACTAGCGGCGCAAGAGACCCAGTACTTC.

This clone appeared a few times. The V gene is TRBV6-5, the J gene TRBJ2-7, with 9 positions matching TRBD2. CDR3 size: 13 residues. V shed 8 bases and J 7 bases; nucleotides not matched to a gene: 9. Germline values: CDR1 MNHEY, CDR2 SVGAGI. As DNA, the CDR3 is TGTGCCAGCGGGTACTTGCGGGGGGGAGAGCAGTACTTC. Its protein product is CASGYLRGGEQYF.

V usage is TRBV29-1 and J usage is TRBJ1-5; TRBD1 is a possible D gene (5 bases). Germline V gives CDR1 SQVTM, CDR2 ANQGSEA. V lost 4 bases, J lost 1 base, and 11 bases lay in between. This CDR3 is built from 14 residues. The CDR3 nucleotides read TGCAGCGTTGGTACGGGGCTCAGCAATCAGCCCCAGCATTTT. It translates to CSVGTGLSNQPQHF.

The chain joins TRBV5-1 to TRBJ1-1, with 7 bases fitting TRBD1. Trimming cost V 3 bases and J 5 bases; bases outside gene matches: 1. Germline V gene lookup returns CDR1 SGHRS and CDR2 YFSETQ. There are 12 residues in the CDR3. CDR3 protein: CASSSTGTEAFF. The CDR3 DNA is TGCGCCAGCAGCTCGACAGGGACTGAAGCTTTCTTT.

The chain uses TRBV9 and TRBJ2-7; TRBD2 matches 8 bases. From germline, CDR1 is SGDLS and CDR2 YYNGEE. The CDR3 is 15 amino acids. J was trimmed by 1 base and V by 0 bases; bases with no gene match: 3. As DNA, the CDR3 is TGTGCCAGCAGCGTAGAACCGGGAGGGTCCTACGAGCAGTACTTC. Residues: CASSVEPGGSYEQYF.

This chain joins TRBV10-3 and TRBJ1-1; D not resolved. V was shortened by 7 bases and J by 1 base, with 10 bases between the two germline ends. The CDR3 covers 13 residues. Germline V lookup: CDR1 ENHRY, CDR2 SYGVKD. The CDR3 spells CAINTEANTEAFF. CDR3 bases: TGTGCCATCAACACAGAGGCGAACACTGAAGCTTTCTTT.

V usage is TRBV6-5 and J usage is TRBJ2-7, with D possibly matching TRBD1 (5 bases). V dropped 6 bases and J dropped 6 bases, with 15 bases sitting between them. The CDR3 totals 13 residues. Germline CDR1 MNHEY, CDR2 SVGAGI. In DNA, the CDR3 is TGTGCCAGCAGGGTGGGGCTTTCCGGCGAGCAGTACTTC. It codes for CASRVGLSGEQYF.

In DNA form, the CDR3 reads TGCAGCGTTGAAGATCCGGGGACAGAGGGGGAGACCCAGTACTTC. Residues: CSVEDPGTEGETQYF. The chain is built from TRBV29-1 and TRBJ2-5, with TRBD1 matching over 7 bases. With V trimmed by 0 bases and J by 5 bases, 9 bases remained unmatched. Per germline, CDR1 SQVTM and CDR2 ANQGSEA. The CDR3 is 15 amino acids. Using reference TRBV29-1 and TRBJ2-5 for the parts outside the CDR3, the full variable domain is SAVISQKPSRDICQRGTSLTIQCQVDSQVTMMFWYRQQPGQSLTLIATANQGSEATYESGFVIDKFPISRPNLTFSTLTVSNMSPEDSSIYLCSVEDPGTEGETQYFGPGTRLLVL.

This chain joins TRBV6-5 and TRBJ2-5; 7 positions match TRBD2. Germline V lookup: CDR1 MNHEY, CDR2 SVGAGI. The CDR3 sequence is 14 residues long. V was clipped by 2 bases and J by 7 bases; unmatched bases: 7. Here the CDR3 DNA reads TGTGCCAGCAGTTACGAATCAGGCGGGGGGACCCAGTACTTC. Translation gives CASSYESGGGTQYF.

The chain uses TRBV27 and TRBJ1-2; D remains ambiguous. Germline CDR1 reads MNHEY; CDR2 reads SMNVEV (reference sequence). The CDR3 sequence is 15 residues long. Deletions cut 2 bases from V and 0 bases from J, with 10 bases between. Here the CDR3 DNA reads TGTGCCAGCAGTTTAAGCCCCAGAGCTAACTATGGCTACACCTTC. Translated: CASSLSPRANYGYTF.

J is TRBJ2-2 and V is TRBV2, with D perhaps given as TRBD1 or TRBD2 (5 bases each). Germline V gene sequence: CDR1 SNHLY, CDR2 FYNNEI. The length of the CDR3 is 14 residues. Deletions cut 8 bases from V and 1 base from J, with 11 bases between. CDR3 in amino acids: CASLGVENTGELFF. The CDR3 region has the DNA TGTGCCAGCCTGGGGGTAGAGAACACCGGGGAGCTGTTTTTT.

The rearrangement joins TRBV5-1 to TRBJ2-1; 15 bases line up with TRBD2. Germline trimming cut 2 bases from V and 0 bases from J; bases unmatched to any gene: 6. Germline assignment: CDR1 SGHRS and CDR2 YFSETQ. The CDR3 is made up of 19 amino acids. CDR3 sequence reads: CASSFRGLAGGSSYNEQFF. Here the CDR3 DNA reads TGCGCCAGCAGCTTCCGAGGACTAGCGGGAGGGAGCTCCTACAATGAGCAGTTCTTC.

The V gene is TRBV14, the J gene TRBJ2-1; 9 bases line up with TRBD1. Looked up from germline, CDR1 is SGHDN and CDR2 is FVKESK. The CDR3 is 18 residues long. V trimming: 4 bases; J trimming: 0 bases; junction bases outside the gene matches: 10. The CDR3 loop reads CASSPGTGFSSSYNEQFF. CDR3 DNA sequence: TGTGCCAGCAGCCCCGGGACAGGGTTCTCTAGCTCCTACAATGAGCAGTTCTTC.

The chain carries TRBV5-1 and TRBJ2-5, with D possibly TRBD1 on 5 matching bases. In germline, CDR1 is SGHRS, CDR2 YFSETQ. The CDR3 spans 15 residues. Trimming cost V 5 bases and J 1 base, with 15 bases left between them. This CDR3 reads CASSPGQGPQETQYF. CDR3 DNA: TGCGCCAGCAGTCCAGGGCAAGGTCCCCAAGAGACCCAGTACTTC.

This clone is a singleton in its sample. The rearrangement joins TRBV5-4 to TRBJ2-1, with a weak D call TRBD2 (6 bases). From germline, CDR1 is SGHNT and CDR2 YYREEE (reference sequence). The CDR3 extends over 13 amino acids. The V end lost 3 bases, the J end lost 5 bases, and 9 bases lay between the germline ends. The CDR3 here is CASSSGVHNEQFF. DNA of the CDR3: TGTGCCAGCAGCTCGGGGGTCCACAATGAGCAGTTCTTC.

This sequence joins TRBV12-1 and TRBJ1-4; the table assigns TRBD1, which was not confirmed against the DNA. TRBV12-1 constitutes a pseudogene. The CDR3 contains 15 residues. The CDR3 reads CASSLQGARDEKLFF. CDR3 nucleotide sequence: TGTGCCAGCAGCTTACAGGGGGCGCGGGATGAAAAACTGTTTTTT.

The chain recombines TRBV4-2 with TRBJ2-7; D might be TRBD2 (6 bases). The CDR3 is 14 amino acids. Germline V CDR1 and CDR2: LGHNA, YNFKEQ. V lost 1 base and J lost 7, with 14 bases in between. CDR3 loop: CASSQGGAQREQYF. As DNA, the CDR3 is TGTGCCAGCAGCCAAGGCGGGGCGCAGCGAGAGCAGTACTTC.

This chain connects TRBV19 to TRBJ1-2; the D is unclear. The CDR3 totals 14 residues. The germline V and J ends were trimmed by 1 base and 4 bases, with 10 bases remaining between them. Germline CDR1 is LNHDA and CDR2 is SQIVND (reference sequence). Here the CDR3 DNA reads TGTGCCAGTAGTATAGGGCAGCTCGCCTATGGCTACACCTTC. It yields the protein CASSIGQLAYGYTF.